The following is a T cell receptor beta chain sequence with its context. V gave up 0 bases and J gave up 10 bases; unmatched junction bases: 8. The CDR3 is 14 amino acids. Germline V gene sequence: CDR1 SGDLS, CDR2 YYNGEE. The data stem from a study of blood T cell repertoires in COVID-19. Study context: There were acute and convalescent COVID-19 samples, and they came from the United States, Italy and Spain. PBMCs, B-cell-depleted T cells, or T cells were the source of the cDNA or gDNA that made up the material.

As handled by the study authors: Reference gene primers were amplified, and this amplification served to estimate nucleated cell counts. Profiled with immunoSEQ multiplex PCR; TCRdb holds only in-frame clones, not every one. The D gene and trimming were derived from the DNA, and the V and J assignments and clone size from that table. The table shows fewer than 95,000 clones, with around 88% occurring only once. The chain joins TRBV9 to TRBJ2-3; 7 bases are a match to TRBD1. The sequenced material came from peripheral blood. The receptor's source is a man between 60 and 70 years old with acute or convalescent COVID-19. The CDR3 reads CASSVGQGGSAQYF. The CDR3 coding sequence is TGTGCCAGCAGCGTAGGACAGGGTGGATCGGCGCAGTATTTT.